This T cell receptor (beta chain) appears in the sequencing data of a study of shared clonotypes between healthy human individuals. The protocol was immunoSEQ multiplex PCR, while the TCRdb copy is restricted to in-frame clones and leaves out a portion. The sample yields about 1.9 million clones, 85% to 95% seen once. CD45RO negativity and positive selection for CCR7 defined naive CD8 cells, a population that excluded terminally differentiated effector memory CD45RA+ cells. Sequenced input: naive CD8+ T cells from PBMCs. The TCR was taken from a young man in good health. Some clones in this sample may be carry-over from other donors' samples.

The CDR3 DNA sequence: TGTGCCAGCAGTTCAGGACTAGCGGCCTACAATGAGCAGTTCTTC. It translates to CASSSGLAAYNEQFF. The chain recombines TRBV27 with TRBJ2-1; 10 positions match TRBD2. The CDR3 runs to 15 residues. Germline V gene sequence: CDR1 MNHEY, CDR2 SMNVEV (reference sequence). The junction had 2 bases not matched to a gene; V was cut back by 4 bases and J by 2 bases.